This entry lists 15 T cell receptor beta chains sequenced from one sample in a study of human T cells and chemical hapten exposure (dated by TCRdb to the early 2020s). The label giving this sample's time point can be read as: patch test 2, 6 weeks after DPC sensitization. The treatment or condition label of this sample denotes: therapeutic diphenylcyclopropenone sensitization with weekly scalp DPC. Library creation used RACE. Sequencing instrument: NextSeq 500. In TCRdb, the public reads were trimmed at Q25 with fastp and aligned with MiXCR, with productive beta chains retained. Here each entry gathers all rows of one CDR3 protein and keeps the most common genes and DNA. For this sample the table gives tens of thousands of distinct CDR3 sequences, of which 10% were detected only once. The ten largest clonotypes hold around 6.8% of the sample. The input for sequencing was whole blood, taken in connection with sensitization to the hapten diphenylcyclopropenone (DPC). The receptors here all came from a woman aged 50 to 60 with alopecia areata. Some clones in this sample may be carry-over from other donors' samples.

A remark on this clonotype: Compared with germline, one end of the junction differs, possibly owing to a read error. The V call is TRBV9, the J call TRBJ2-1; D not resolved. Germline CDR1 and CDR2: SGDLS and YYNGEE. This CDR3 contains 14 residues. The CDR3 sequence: CASSVIGLPNKQFF. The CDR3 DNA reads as TGTGCCAGCAGCGTTATCGGGTTGCCCAATAAGCAGTTCTTC.

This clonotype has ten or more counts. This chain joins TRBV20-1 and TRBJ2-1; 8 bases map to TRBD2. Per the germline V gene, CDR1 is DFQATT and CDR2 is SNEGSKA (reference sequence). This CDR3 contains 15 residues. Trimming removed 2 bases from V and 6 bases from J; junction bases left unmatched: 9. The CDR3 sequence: CSARPPRTSTNEQFF. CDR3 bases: TGCAGTGCTAGACCTCCGCGGACTAGCACCAATGAGCAGTTCTTC.

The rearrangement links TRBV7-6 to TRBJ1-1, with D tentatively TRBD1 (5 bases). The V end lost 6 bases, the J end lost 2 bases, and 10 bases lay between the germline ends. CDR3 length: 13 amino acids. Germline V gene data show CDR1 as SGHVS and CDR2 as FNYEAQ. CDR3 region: CASRKQANTEAFF. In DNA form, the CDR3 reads TGTGCCAGCAGAAAACAGGCCAACACTGAAGCTTTCTTT.

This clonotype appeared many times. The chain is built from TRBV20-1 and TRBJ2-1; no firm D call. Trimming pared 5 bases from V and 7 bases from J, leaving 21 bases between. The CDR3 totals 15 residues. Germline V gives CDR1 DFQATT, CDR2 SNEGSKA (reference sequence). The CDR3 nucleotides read TGCAGTGCTGCCACCCGCGTCCCGACCCTGAATGAGCAGTTCTTC. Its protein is CSAATRVPTLNEQFF.

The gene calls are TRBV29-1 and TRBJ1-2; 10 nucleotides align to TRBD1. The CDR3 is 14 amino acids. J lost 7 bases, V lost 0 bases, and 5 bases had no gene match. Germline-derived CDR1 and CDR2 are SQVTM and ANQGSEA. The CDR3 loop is CSVEDPTGGIGYTF. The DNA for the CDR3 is TGCAGCGTTGAAGACCCGACAGGGGGCATTGGCTACACCTTC.

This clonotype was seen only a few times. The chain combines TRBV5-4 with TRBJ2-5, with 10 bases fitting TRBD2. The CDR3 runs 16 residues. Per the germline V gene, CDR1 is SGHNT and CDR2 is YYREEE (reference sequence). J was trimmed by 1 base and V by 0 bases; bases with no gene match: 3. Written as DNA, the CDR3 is TGTGCCAGCAGCTTGGATTTAGCGGGAGGCCAAGAGACCCAGTACTTC. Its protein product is CASSLDLAGGQETQYF.

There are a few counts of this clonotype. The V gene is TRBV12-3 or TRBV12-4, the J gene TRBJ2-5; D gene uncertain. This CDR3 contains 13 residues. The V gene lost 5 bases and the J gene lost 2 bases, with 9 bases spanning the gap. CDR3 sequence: CASSNFRQETQYF. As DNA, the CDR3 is TGTGCCAGCAGTAATTTCAGACAAGAGACCCAGTACTTC.

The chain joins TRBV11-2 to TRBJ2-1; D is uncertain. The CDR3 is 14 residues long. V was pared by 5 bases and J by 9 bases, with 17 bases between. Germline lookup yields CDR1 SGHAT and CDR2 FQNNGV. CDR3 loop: CASSVTQFGVEQFF. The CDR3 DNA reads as TGTGCCAGCAGCGTAACCCAGTTTGGGGTTGAGCAGTTCTTC.

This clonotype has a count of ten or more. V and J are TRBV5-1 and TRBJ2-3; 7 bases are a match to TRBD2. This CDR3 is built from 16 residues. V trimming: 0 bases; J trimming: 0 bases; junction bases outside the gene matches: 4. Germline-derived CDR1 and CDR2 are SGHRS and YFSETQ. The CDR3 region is CASSLVGSGSTDTQYF. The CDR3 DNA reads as TGCGCCAGCAGCTTGGTTGGTAGCGGGAGCACAGATACGCAGTATTTT.

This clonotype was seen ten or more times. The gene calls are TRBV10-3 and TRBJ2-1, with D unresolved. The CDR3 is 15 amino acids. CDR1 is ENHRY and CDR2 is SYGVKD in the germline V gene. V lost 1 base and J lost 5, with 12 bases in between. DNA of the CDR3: TGTGCCATCAGTGAGTTGGAGAACTCTAACAATGAGCAGTTCTTC. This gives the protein CAISELENSNNEQFF.

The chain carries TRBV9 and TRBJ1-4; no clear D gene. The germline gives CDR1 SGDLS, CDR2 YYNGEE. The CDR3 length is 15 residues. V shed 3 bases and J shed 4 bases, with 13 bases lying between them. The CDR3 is CASSARWFGNEKLFF. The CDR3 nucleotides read TGTGCCAGCAGCGCCCGTTGGTTCGGTAATGAAAAACTGTTTTTT.

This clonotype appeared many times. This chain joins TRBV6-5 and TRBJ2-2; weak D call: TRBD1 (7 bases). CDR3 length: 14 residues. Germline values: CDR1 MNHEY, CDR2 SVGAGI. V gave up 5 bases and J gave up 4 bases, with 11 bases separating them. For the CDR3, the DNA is TGTGCCAGCAGTACAGGGGAGGCCACCGGGGAGCTGTTTTTT. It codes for CASSTGEATGELFF.

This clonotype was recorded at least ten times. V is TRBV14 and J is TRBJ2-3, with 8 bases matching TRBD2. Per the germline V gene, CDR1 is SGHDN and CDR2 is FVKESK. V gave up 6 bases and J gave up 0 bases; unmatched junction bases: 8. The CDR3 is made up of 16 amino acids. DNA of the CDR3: TGTGCCAGCAGTCGCTTTAGCGGGATTAGCACAGATACGCAGTATTTT. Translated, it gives CASSRFSGISTDTQYF.

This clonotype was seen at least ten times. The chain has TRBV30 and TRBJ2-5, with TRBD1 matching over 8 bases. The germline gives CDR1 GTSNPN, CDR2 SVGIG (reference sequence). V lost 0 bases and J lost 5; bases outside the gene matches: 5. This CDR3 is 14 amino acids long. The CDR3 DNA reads TGTGCCTGGAGTGTAATGACAGGGGCCGAGACCCAGTACTTC. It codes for CAWSVMTGAETQYF.

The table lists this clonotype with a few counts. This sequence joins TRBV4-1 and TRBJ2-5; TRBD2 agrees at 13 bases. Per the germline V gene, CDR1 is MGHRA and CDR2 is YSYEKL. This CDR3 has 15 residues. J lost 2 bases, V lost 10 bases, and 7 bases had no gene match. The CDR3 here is CATRTSGSPQETQYF. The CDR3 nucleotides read TGCGCCACCCGGACTAGCGGGAGTCCGCAAGAGACCCAGTACTTC.